The 21 T cell receptor beta chains reported below all come from one sample, sequenced in a study of identical twins. TCRdb re-analysed the 5' RACE reads in MiXCR, keeping a single row per CDR3 protein. The top ten clones hold roughly 0.3% of a sample with 1.5 million to 2 million distinct CDR3 sequences, 32% of them seen once. The sequencing sample was made of cord blood. The receptor set was obtained from a newborn girl in good health.

This clonotype showed up just a few times. The J gene is TRBJ2-7, the V gene TRBV28; D remains ambiguous. Germline V gene sequence: CDR1 MDHEN, CDR2 SYDVKM. With 6 bases removed from V and 0 bases from J, the gap between germline ends came to 18 bases. CDR3 length: 16 amino acids. CDR3 sequence: CASSFLRFESSYEQYF. In DNA, the CDR3 is TGTGCCAGCAGCTTCCTACGTTTCGAGAGCTCCTACGAGCAGTACTTC.

This clonotype was seen more than once but under ten times. One base away lies a much larger clone, so this may be a sequencing read error. The chain joins TRBV28 to TRBJ2-1; either TRBD1 or TRBD2 may supply D (5 bases each). The CDR3 length is 14 residues. In germline, CDR1 is MDHEN, CDR2 SYDVKM. V was clipped by 5 bases and J by 10 bases, with 18 bases between them. CDR3: CASSPTGRYYEQFF. In nucleotides, the CDR3 is TGTGCCAGCAGTCCGACGGGGCGCTACTACGAGCAGTTCTTC. Together with reference TRBV28 and TRBJ2-1, the CDR3 gives the full variable domain: DVKVTQSSRYLVKRTGEKVFLECVQDMDHENMFWYRQDPGLGLRLIYFSYDVKMKEKGDIPEGYSVSREKKERFSLILESASTNQTSMYLCASSPTGRYYEQFFGPGTRLTVL.

The sample holds a few counts of this clonotype. CDR3 region: CASSPLRVQADLGEQYF. The CDR3 DNA sequence: TGTGCCAGCAGCCCGTTACGTGTACAAGCTGACCTCGGCGAGCAGTACTTC. The V gene is TRBV5-6, the J gene TRBJ2-7; no clear D gene. Germline-derived CDR1 and CDR2 are SGHDT and YYEEEE. The CDR3 extends over 17 amino acids. V was shortened by 4 bases and J by 6 bases, with 26 bases between the two germline ends.

This clonotype is a singleton in its sample. The chain employs TRBV9 and TRBJ1-1, with a weak D call TRBD1 (6 bases). This CDR3 spans 13 amino acids. Trimming cost V 6 bases and J 6 bases, with 15 bases left between them. Germline V gene data show CDR1 as SGDLS and CDR2 as YYNGEE. CDR3 residues: CASNNGGPPEAFF. The CDR3 nucleotides read TGTGCCAGCAACAATGGGGGGCCCCCTGAAGCTTTCTTT.

The chain links TRBV28 to TRBJ2-2; possibly TRBD1 for D (5 bases). Trimming left V 3 bases short and J 3 bases short, with 14 bases between. The CDR3 totals 16 residues. Germline V CDR1 and CDR2: MDHEN, SYDVKM. This chain's CDR3 is CASSLWARGDTGELFF. DNA for the CDR3: TGTGCCAGCAGTTTGTGGGCTAGGGGTGACACCGGGGAGCTGTTTTTT.

There are a few counts of this clonotype. This rearrangement joins TRBV3-1 to TRBJ2-7, with 11 bases aligning to TRBD1. The V gene end was trimmed by 0 bases and the J gene end by 6 bases; junction bases not matched to a gene: 1. Per the germline V gene, CDR1 is LGHDT and CDR2 is YNNKEL (reference sequence). This CDR3 comprises 14 residues. The CDR3 DNA reads as TGTGCCAGCAGCCAAGATGGGACAGGGGGCGAGCAGTACTTC. It yields the protein CASSQDGTGGEQYF.

This clonotype was seen a few times. The J gene is TRBJ2-7, the V gene TRBV20-1; D is unresolved. The germline CDR1 and CDR2 sequences are DFQATT and SNEGSKA (reference sequence). The germline V and J ends were trimmed by 4 bases and 0 bases, with 10 bases remaining between them. CDR3 size: 13 residues. The chain's CDR3 is CSATGGASYEQYF. The CDR3 DNA reads as TGCAGTGCTACGGGCGGAGCCTCCTACGAGCAGTACTTC.

The chain is built from TRBV2 and TRBJ2-7; maybe TRBD2 (6 bases). V shed 8 bases and J shed 0 bases, with 14 bases lying between them. CDR3 length: 14 residues. The V gene's germline CDR1 is SNHLY and CDR2 FYNNEI. CDR3 in amino acids: CASSGTPISYEQYF. The CDR3 DNA sequence: TGTGCCAGCTCCGGGACTCCCATCTCCTACGAGCAGTACTTC. Using reference TRBV2 and TRBJ2-7 for the parts outside the CDR3, the full variable domain is EPEVTQTPSHQVTQMGQEVILRCVPISNHLYFYWYRQILGQKVEFLVSFYNNEISEKSEIFDDQFSVERPDGSNFTLKIRSTKLEDSAMYFCASSGTPISYEQYFGPGTRLTVT.

The chain employs TRBV28 and TRBJ2-4, with 7 bases aligning to TRBD1. The CDR3 totals 17 residues. Germline V lookup: CDR1 MDHEN, CDR2 SYDVKM. J was trimmed by 0 bases and V by 4 bases; bases with no gene match: 9. CDR3 nucleotide sequence: TGTGCCAGCAGTTCTCCCCGGGACAGATTAGCCAAAAACATTCAGTACTTC. Translating it yields CASSSPRDRLAKNIQYF.

This clonotype was detected a few times. The chain couples TRBV3-1 to TRBJ2-7; 8 bases align to TRBD2. The germline V gene has CDR1 LGHDT and CDR2 YNNKEL (reference sequence). The CDR3 has 15 residues. V lost 2 bases to trimming and J lost 2 bases; unmatched junction nucleotides: 5. The CDR3 reads CASSQYSGGAYEQYF. For the CDR3, the DNA is TGTGCCAGCAGCCAATATTCGGGAGGGGCCTACGAGCAGTACTTC.

The gene calls are TRBV14 and TRBJ1-4; D unclear. Between the trimmed V and J ends, which lost 0 bases and 2 bases, there was a span of 7 bases. The CDR3 sequence is 15 residues long. From germline, CDR1 is SGHDN and CDR2 FVKESK. CDR3 protein: CASSQDVQTNEKLFF. The CDR3 DNA reads as TGTGCCAGCAGCCAAGATGTACAGACTAATGAAAAACTGTTTTTT.

The chain carries TRBV10-3 and TRBJ2-4; TRBD1 aligns across 10 bases. Germline CDR1 ENHRY, CDR2 SYGVKD. This CDR3 is built from 16 residues. V was pared by 0 bases and J by 6 bases, with 5 bases of the junction left unmatched. CDR3 in amino acids: CAISESERTGGNIQYF. In DNA, the CDR3 is TGTGCCATCAGTGAGTCCGAGAGGACAGGGGGAAACATTCAGTACTTC.

This rearrangement joins TRBV2 to TRBJ2-7, with 10 bases lining up with TRBD1. V dropped 6 bases and J dropped 0; count of bases not matched to a gene: 5. Germline V gene lookup returns CDR1 SNHLY and CDR2 FYNNEI. The CDR3 is made up of 15 amino acids. In nucleotides, the CDR3 is TGTGCCAGCAGACCCGGACAGGGGGTCTCCTACGAGCAGTACTTC. Amino acids: CASRPGQGVSYEQYF.

This clonotype was observed a handful of times. Germline and junction disagree at one end, which may indicate a read error. This sequence joins TRBV7-9 and TRBJ2-1, with 12 bases identical to TRBD1. CDR3 length: 16 residues. Per the germline V gene, CDR1 is SEHNR and CDR2 is FQNEAQ (reference sequence). CDR3 bases: TGTGCCAGCAGCTTAGCCGGGACAGGGGGCTACTATGAGCAGTTCTTC. Its protein is CASSLAGTGGYYEQFF.

This chain joins TRBV28 and TRBJ2-5, with D unclear. Near its end, the DNA agrees better with TRBJ2-7, so the J call may be wrong. The CDR3 is made up of 13 amino acids. Germline CDR1 is MDHEN and CDR2 is SYDVKM. Here the CDR3 reads CASSTLSLYEQYF. For the CDR3, the DNA is TGTGCCAGCAGTACTCTGAGTCTATACGAGCAGTACTTC.

The chain has TRBV20-1 and TRBJ2-1, with 7 bases lining up with TRBD2. The ends lost 7 bases at V and 12 bases at J; junction bases unmatched: 6. Per germline, CDR1 DFQATT and CDR2 SNEGSKA (reference sequence). The CDR3 extends over 10 amino acids. In DNA form, the CDR3 reads TGCAGTGGCGGGAGACGAGGGCAGTTCTTC. Its protein product is CSGGRRGQFF.

At least ten counts were recorded for this clonotype. The chain uses TRBV12-3 or TRBV12-4 and TRBJ2-7, with D maybe TRBD1 (7 bases). V gave up 5 bases and J gave up 1 base, with 12 bases separating them. This CDR3 has 14 amino acids. CDR3 amino acids: CASSRQGGSYEQYF. The CDR3 DNA follows: TGTGCCAGCAGTCGACAGGGAGGTTCCTACGAGCAGTACTTC.

The J gene is TRBJ2-5, the V gene TRBV5-1; D remains ambiguous. The ends were cut back, 3 bases at V and 2 bases at J, with 8 bases in the middle. Germline V gene sequence: CDR1 SGHRS, CDR2 YFSETQ. This CDR3 has 13 amino acids. In DNA form, the CDR3 reads TGCGCCAGCAGCTCCGTGAAGCAAGAGACCCAGTACTTC. This codes for CASSSVKQETQYF.

This clonotype was seen a few times. The gene calls are TRBV29-1 and TRBJ1-4, with 12 bases aligning to TRBD1. V lost 6 bases, J lost 8 bases, and 4 bases stayed unmatched. The length of the CDR3 is 13 residues. CDR1 SQVTM and CDR2 ANQGSEA come from the germline V gene. This chain's CDR3 is CSVRDRGREKLFF. CDR3 sequence (DNA): TGCAGCGTGAGGGACAGGGGGCGCGAAAAACTGTTTTTT.

The table lists this clonotype with many counts. This chain joins TRBV7-6 and TRBJ2-1, with 7 bases identical to TRBD1. CDR1 is SGHVS, CDR2 FNYEAQ, per germline. The CDR3 length is 16 residues. With 2 bases clipped from V and 0 bases from J, the junction kept 4 bases outside the gene matches. CDR3 nucleotides: TGTGCCAGCAGCTTAACACAGGGGCACTCCTACAATGAGCAGTTCTTC. Translated: CASSLTQGHSYNEQFF. The variable domain in full, completed from reference TRBV7-6 and TRBJ2-1, reads GAGVSQSPRYKVTKRGQDVALRCDPISGHVSLYWYRQALGQGPEFLTYFNYEAQQDKSGLPNDRFSAERPEGSISTLTIQRTEQRDSAMYRCASSLTQGHSYNEQFFGPGTRLTVL.

V is TRBV7-6 and J is TRBJ2-7, with 12 nucleotides matching TRBD2. V gave up 1 base and J gave up 6 bases; unmatched junction bases: 4. The CDR3 is 15 amino acids. The germline V gene has CDR1 SGHVS and CDR2 FNYEAQ. The CDR3 sequence is CASSLGLAGEGEQYF. The CDR3 DNA follows: TGTGCCAGCAGCTTAGGACTAGCGGGAGAGGGCGAGCAGTACTTC.